These 17 T cell receptor beta chains were sequenced from one sample in a study of blood T cell repertoires in COVID-19. TCRdb keeps only in-frame clones here, not all; method: immunoSEQ multiplex PCR. The table records around 99,000 clones, 75% to 85% of them present only once. The sample comprised peripheral blood. The receptor source for this set is a woman aged 80 or over with active or convalescent COVID-19.

The rearrangement links TRBV29-1 to TRBJ2-1; 9 bases align to TRBD2. In germline, CDR1 is SQVTM, CDR2 ANQGSEA. The CDR3 totals 16 residues. The V segment lost 1 base and the J segment 4 bases; nucleotides outside the gene matches: 8. CDR3 nucleotide sequence: TGCAGCGTTGAAGGTATCCTAGCGGGATCATACAATGAGCAGTTCTTC. This codes for CSVEGILAGSYNEQFF.

The chain couples TRBV5-1 to TRBJ1-3; 7 bases line up with TRBD1. V shed 4 bases and J 2 bases; nucleotides not matched to a gene: 6. The CDR3 runs to 15 residues. Germline CDR1 is SGHRS and CDR2 is YFSETQ. The CDR3 region has the DNA TGCGCCAGCAGCAGGGGACAGCCTGCTGGAAACACCATATATTTT. Protein sequence: CASSRGQPAGNTIYF.

The rearrangement joins TRBV3-1 (or the pseudogene TRBV3-2) to TRBJ2-1; TRBD2 matches at 8 bases. J gave up 3 bases and V 7 bases, and 5 bases lay outside the gene matches. This CDR3 has 14 amino acids. Looked up from germline, CDR1 is LGHDT and CDR2 is YNNKEL (reference sequence). CDR3 amino acids: CASTGGLVYNEQFF. The CDR3 DNA is TGTGCCAGCACCGGGGGACTAGTCTACAATGAGCAGTTCTTC.

The V and J genes are TRBV4-1 and TRBJ2-1; 10 bases are shared with TRBD2. The ends lost 0 bases at V and 10 bases at J; junction bases unmatched: 9. This CDR3 spans 16 amino acids. CDR1 is MGHRA and CDR2 is YSYEKL in the germline V gene. The CDR3 nucleotides read TGCGCCAGCAGCCAAGATGCTAGCGGGAGTTTAGGAGAGCAGTTCTTC. Translation: CASSQDASGSLGEQFF.

On this clone itself: This sample includes further DNA sequences coding for the same CDR3. The V and J genes are TRBV13 and TRBJ1-5, with D unclear. CDR1 is PRHDT and CDR2 is FYEKMQ in the germline V gene (reference sequence). The CDR3 spans 15 residues. V lost 0 bases to trimming and J lost 0 bases, with 6 bases between them. CDR3 amino acids: CASSLGGPSNQPQHF. Here the CDR3 DNA reads TGTGCCAGCAGCTTAGGGGGCCCTAGCAATCAGCCCCAGCATTTT. The variable domain in full, with the rest retrieved from reference TRBV13 and TRBJ1-5, is AAGVIQSPRHLIKEKRETATLKCYPIPRHDTVYWYQQGPGQDPQFLISFYEKMQSDKGSIPDRFSAQQFSDYHSELNMSSLELGDSALYFCASSLGGPSNQPQHFGDGTRLSIL.

This clone came up a few times. The chain couples TRBV30 to TRBJ1-6; D is unclear. The V and J ends lost 3 bases and 0 bases respectively, with 9 bases between them. Germline lookup yields CDR1 GTSNPN and CDR2 SVGIG (reference sequence). There are 15 residues in the CDR3. Written as DNA, the CDR3 is TGTGCCTGGAGGTCCGGGAGCTCCTATAATTCACCCCTCCACTTT. Its protein is CAWRSGSSYNSPLHF.

This clone appeared a single time. The CDR3 DNA sequence: TGTGCCAGCACCCCCCGGGGCAATCAGCCCCAGCATTTT. Amino acid sequence: CASTPRGNQPQHF. This chain uses TRBV28 with TRBJ1-5, with D uncertain. The CDR3 sequence is 13 residues long. The germline V and J ends were trimmed by 7 bases and 2 bases, with 9 bases remaining between them. The V gene's germline CDR1 is MDHEN and CDR2 SYDVKM.

The chain links TRBV18 to TRBJ2-1, with TRBD1 matching over 7 bases. The CDR3 is 15 amino acids. From germline, CDR1 is KGHSH and CDR2 LQKENI. V was clipped by 5 bases and J by 3 bases; unmatched bases: 7. For the CDR3, the DNA is TGTGCCAGCTCAAACGGGACAGCTCACTACAATGAGCAGTTCTTC. Translating it yields CASSNGTAHYNEQFF.

The rearrangement joins TRBV6-1 to TRBJ2-2; D remains ambiguous. CDR1 is MNHNS and CDR2 is SASEGT in the germline V gene. The CDR3 loop spans 17 amino acids. Trimming removed 4 bases from V and 4 bases from J, with 19 bases in between. CDR3 protein: CASSVSLAVRSTGELFF. CDR3 bases: TGTGCCAGCAGTGTTTCACTTGCGGTTCGGAGCACCGGGGAGCTGTTTTTT.

CDR3 residues: CASSHGTESNQPQHF. In DNA form, the CDR3 reads TGTGCCAGCAGCCACGGGACTGAGAGCAATCAGCCCCAGCATTTT. The chain carries TRBV5-4 and TRBJ1-5; weak D call: TRBD1 (5 bases). Germline V gene data show CDR1 as SGHNT and CDR2 as YYREEE (reference sequence). The CDR3 length is 15 residues. Trimming took 4 bases from V and 1 from J, leaving 12 bases between them.

The chain recombines TRBV7-3 with TRBJ2-1; 10 nucleotides line up with TRBD2. V lost 4 bases and J lost 7; bases outside the gene matches: 7. The CDR3 length is 15 residues. Germline CDR1 reads SGHTA; CDR2 reads FQGTGA. CDR3 nucleotide sequence: TGTGCCAGCAGCTCCTCTAGCGGGAGCCTGAATGAGCAGTTCTTC. Amino acid sequence: CASSSSSGSLNEQFF.

This chain links TRBV21-1 with TRBJ2-3; TRBD2, the table's D call, lacks a check against the DNA. TRBV21-1 is termed a pseudogene. CDR3 length: 16 amino acids. CDR3 sequence reads: CASSKHGGGGTDTQYF. The DNA of the CDR3 is TGTGCCAGCAGCAAACATGGGGGAGGGGGCACAGATACGCAGTATTTT.

J is TRBJ1-1 and V is TRBV5-1; D possibly corresponds to TRBD1 (5 bases). The CDR3 covers 15 residues. Germline V lookup: CDR1 SGHRS, CDR2 YFSETQ. The V end was cut by 3 bases, the J end by 5 bases, with 17 bases between. CDR3 loop: CASSSGDPLVTEAFF. The CDR3 DNA sequence: TGCGCCAGCAGCTCGGGGGACCCCTTAGTGACTGAAGCTTTCTTT.

Here the CDR3 reads CSATFYNEQFF. CDR3 in DNA: TGCAGTGCTACTTTCTACAATGAGCAGTTCTTC. This chain uses TRBV20-1 with TRBJ2-1; D gene unclear. V shed 4 bases and J shed 3 bases, with 4 bases lying between them. The CDR3 is 11 amino acids. CDR1 is DFQATT and CDR2 is SNEGSKA in the germline V gene (reference sequence).

The CDR3 nucleotides read TGTGCCAGCAGGCCAAGATCAAGGGACAGGTTCTTTTCGGCCACTGAAGCTTTCTTT. Amino acids: CASRPRSRDRFFSATEAFF. The chain uses TRBV4-2 and TRBJ1-1; the match to TRBD1 covers 8 bases. Germline assignment: CDR1 LGHNA and CDR2 YNFKEQ. V trimming: 6 bases; J trimming: 4 bases; junction bases outside the gene matches: 22. The CDR3 sequence is 19 residues long.

This clone showed up just a few times. This chain joins TRBV29-1 and TRBJ2-1; weak D call: TRBD2 (6 bases). This CDR3 contains 14 residues. Germline V gene lookup returns CDR1 SQVTM and CDR2 ANQGSEA. The V end was cut by 7 bases, the J end by 0 bases, with 13 bases between. CDR3 sequence: CSAFFGSSYNEQFF. CDR3 nucleotide sequence: TGCAGCGCCTTCTTCGGGAGCTCCTACAATGAGCAGTTCTTC.

The V and J genes are TRBV5-6 and TRBJ2-7; no definite D call. Germline V gene lookup returns CDR1 SGHDT and CDR2 YYEEEE. The V gene lost 9 bases and the J gene lost 6 bases, with 7 bases spanning the gap. The CDR3 runs to 9 residues. Written as DNA, the CDR3 is TGTGCCAAAACAGCCGAGCAGTACTTC. Translation: CAKTAEQYF. Full variable domain (remainder filled in from reference TRBV5-6 and TRBJ2-7): DAGVTQSPTHLIKTRGQQVTLRCSPKSGHDTVSWYQQALGQGPQFIFQYYEEEERQRGNFPDRFSGHQFPNYSSELNVNALLLGDSALYLCAKTAEQYFGPGTRLTVT.